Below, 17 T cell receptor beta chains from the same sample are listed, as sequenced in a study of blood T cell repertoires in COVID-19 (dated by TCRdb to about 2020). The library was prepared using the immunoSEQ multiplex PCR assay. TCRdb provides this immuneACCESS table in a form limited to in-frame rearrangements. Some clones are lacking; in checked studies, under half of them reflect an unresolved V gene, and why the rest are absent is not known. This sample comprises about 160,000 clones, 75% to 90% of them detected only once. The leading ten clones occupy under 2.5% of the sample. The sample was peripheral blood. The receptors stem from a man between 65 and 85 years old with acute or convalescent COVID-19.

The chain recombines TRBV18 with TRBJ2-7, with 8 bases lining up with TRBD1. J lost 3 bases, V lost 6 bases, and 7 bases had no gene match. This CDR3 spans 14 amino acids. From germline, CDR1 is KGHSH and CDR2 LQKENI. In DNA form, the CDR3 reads TGTGCCAGCTCTGCCGGGACAGGCCACTACGAGCAGTACTTC. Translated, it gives CASSAGTGHYEQYF.

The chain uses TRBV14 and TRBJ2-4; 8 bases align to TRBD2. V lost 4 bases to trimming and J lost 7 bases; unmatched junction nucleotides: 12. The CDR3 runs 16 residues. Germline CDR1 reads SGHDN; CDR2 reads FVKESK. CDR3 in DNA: TGTGCCAGCAGCCCCGCCGGGACTAGTACCGCTAACATTCAGTACTTC. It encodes CASSPAGTSTANIQYF.

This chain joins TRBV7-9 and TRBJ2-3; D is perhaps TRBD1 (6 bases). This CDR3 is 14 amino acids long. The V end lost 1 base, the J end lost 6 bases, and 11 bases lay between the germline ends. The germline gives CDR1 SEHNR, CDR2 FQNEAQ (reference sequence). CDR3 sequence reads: CASSLVQGLDTQYF. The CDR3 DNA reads TGTGCCAGCAGCTTAGTGCAGGGGTTGGATACGCAGTATTTT. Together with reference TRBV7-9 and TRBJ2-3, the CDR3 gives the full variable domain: DTGVSQNPRHKITKRGQNVTFRCDPISEHNRLYWYRQTLGQGPEFLTYFQNEAQLEKSRLLSDRFSAERPKGSFSTLEIQRTEQGDSAMYLCASSLVQGLDTQYFGPGTRLTVL.

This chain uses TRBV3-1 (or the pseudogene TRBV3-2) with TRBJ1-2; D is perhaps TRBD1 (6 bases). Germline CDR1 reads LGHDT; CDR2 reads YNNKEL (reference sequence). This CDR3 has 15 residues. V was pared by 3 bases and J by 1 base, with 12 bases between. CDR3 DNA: TGTGCCAGCAGCCACACGGGCAGGGGTAACTATGGCTACACCTTC. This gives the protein CASSHTGRGNYGYTF.

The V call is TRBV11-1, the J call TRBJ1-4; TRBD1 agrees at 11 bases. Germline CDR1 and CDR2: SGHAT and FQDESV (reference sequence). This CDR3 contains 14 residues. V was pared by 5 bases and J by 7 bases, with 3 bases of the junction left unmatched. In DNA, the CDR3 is TGTGCCAGCAGCCTCGGACAGGGGGCTGAAAAACTGTTTTTT. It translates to CASSLGQGAEKLFF.

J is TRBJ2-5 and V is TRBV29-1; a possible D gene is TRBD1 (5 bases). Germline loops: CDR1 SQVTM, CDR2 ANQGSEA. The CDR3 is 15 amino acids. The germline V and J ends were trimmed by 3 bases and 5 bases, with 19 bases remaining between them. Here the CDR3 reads CSVESRVWVRETQYF. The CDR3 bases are TGCAGCGTTGAGAGCAGGGTTTGGGTCCGGGAGACCCAGTACTTC.

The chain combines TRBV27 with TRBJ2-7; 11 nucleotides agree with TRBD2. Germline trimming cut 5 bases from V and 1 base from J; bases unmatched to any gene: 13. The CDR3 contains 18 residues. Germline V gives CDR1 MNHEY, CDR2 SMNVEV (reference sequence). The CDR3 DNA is TGTGCCAGCAGTAAACTCTCTCTCCTAGCGGGAGGATCCTACGAGCAGTACTTC. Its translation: CASSKLSLLAGGSYEQYF.

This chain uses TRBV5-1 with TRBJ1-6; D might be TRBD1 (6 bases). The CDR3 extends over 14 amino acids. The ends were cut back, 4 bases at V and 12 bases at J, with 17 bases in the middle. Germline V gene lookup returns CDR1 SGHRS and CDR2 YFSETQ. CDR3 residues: CASSAGGHEGPLHF. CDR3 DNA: TGCGCCAGCAGCGCCGGGGGGCATGAAGGACCCCTCCACTTT.

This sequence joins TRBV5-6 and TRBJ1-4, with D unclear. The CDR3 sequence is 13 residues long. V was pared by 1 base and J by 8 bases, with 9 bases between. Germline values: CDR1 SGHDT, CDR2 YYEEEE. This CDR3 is CASSLSGDEKLFF. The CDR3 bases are TGTGCCAGCAGCTTGTCGGGAGACGAAAAACTGTTTTTT.

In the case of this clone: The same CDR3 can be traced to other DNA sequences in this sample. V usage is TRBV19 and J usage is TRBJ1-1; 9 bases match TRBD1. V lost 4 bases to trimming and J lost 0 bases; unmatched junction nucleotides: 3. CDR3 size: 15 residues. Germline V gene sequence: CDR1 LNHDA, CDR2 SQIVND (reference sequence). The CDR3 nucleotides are TGTGCCAGTAGTACTAGGGACAGGGTGAACACTGAAGCTTTCTTT. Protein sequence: CASSTRDRVNTEAFF.

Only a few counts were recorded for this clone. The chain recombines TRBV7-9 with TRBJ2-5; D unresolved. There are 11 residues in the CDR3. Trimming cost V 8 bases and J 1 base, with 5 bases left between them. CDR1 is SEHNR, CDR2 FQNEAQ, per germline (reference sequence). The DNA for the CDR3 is TGTGCCAGCCACGGCCAAGAGACCCAGTACTTC. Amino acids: CASHGQETQYF.

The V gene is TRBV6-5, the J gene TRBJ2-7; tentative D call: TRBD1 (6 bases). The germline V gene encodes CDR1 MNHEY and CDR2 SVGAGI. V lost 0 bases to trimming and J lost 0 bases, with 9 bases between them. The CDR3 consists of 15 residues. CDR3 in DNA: TGTGCCAGCAGTTACTCGGGGGCGGGCTCCTACGAGCAGTACTTC. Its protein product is CASSYSGAGSYEQYF.

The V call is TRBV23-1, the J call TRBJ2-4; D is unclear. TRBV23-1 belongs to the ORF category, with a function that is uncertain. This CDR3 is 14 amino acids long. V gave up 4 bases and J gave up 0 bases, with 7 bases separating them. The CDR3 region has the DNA TGCGCCAGCAGTCCAGTCTTAGCCAAAAACATTCAGTACTTC. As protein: CASSPVLAKNIQYF.

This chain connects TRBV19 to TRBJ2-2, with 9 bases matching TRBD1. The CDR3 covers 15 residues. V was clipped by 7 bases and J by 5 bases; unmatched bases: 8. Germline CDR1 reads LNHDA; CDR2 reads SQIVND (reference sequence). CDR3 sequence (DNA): TGTGCCAGTACTCGGGACAGGGTGTATACCGGGGAGCTGTTTTTT. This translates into CASTRDRVYTGELFF. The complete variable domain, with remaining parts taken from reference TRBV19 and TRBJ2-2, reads DGGITQSPKYLFRKEGQNVTLSCEQNLNHDAMYWYRQDPGQGLRLIYYSQIVNDFQKGDIAEGYSVSREKKESFPLTVTSAQKNPTAFYLCASTRDRVYTGELFFGEGSRLTVL.

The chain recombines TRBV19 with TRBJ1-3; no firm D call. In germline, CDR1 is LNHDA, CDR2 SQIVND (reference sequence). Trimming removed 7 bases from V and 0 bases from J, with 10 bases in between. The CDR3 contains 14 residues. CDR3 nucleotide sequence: TGTGCCAGTACTCTGGGAGGCTCTGGAAACACCATATATTTT. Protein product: CASTLGGSGNTIYF.

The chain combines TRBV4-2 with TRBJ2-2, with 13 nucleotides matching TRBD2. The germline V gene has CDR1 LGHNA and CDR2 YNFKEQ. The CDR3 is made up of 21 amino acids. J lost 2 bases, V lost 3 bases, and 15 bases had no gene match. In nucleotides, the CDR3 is TGTGCCAGCAGCCATGTACTAGCGGGAGGGATTACTTCCCTTAACACCGGGGAGCTGTTTTTT. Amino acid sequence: CASSHVLAGGITSLNTGELFF.

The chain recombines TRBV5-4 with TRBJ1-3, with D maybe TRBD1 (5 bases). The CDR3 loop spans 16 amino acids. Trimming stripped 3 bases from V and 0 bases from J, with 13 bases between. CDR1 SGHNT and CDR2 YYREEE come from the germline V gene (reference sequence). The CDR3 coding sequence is TGTGCCAGCAGCTGGGACTGGGACCTCTCTGGAAACACCATATATTTT. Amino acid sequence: CASSWDWDLSGNTIYF.